The source of this T cell receptor beta chain is a study of T-cell memory formation after mild COVID-19. Study-level results: Clones shrinking between day 15 and 85 showed a balanced CD4/CD8 split, and those that grew later tilted toward CD4+. The CD4+ clones that contracted clustered mainly within CM and EM, and the CD8+ clones concentrated in EMRA.

Comment on this clonotype: The antigen remains undetermined.

The CDR3 spans 16 residues. TCRdb independently ran MiXCR on the 5' RACE reads; one entry per CDR3 protein. Of more than 200,000 distinct CDR3 sequences in the sample, around 15% were seen once. The specimen was PBMCs or a T cell subset sorted from them (not recorded which). The source is a man between 18 and 29 years old who had mild COVID-19 (a few samples of this study predate the infection). Cell type and time point are not known. The chain employs TRBV21-1 and TRBJ1-3. TRBV21-1 is assigned pseudogene status. In DNA, the CDR3 is TGTGCCAGCAGCAAGGGCCCCACAGAGTCTGGAAACACCATATATTTT. Its protein is CASSKGPTESGNTIYF.